The TCR beta chain under discussion was sequenced for a study of T-cell reconstitution after alpha-beta-depleted transplantation in children. There are many counts of this clonotype. A library of TCRbeta sequences, prepared with unique molecular identifiers, was generated. Each CDR3 protein gets one entry after TCRdb re-called the PCR reads with MiXCR. The sample has 200,000 to 300,000 distinct CDR3 sequences, around 13% seen once. The CDR3 covers 15 residues. Germline CDR1 and CDR2: SGDLS and YYNGEE. Unmatched junction bases numbered 7, after V lost 2 bases and J lost 5 bases. This TCR derives from a human donor who donated a stem cell graft to a child with acute lymphoblastic leukemia. Source: PBMCs from the stem cell graft donor, taken from the stem cell graft. The chain recombines TRBV9 with TRBJ2-5; 9 bases are shared with TRBD1. In DNA, the CDR3 is TGTGCCAGCAGCGTCGGGACAGGGAGAGGGGAGACCCAGTACTTC. Encoded protein: CASSVGTGRGETQYF.